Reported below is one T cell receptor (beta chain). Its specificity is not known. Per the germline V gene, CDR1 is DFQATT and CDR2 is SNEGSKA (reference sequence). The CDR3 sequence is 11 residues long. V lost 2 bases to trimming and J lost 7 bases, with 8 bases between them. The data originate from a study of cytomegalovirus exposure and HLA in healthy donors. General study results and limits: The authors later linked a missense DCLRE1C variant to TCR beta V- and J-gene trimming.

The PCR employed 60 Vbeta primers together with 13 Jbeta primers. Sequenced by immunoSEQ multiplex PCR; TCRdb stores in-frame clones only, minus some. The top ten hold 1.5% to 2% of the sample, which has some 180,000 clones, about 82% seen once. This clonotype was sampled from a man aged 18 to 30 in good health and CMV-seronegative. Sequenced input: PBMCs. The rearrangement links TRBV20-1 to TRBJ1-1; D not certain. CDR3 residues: CSARLNLEAFF. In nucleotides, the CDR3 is TGCAGTGCTAGACTAAATCTTGAAGCTTTCTTT.